Detailed here is one TCR beta chain. This CDR3 contains 14 residues. V dropped 0 bases and J dropped 3 bases, with 8 bases sitting between them. Looked up from germline, CDR1 is KGHSH and CDR2 is LQKENI. The sample belongs to a study of blood T cell repertoires in COVID-19. Data came from immunoSEQ multiplex PCR; TCRdb stores just in-frame clones and leaves some out. Here the sample spans about 160,000 clones, 76% being singletons. The source of this sequence is an elderly woman with acute or convalescent COVID-19. J is TRBJ1-1 and V is TRBV18; D remains ambiguous. Sequenced material: peripheral blood. In DNA, the CDR3 is TGTGCCAGCTCACCACCCAATTCGGACACTGAAGCTTTCTTT. Residues: CASSPPNSDTEAFF. Combining the CDR3 with reference TRBV18 and TRBJ1-1 gives the whole variable domain NAGVMQNPRHLVRRRGQEARLRCSPMKGHSHVYWYRQLPEEGLKFMVYLQKENIIDESGMPKERFSAEFPKEGPSILRIQQVVRGDSAAYFCASSPPNSDTEAFFGQGTRLTVV.